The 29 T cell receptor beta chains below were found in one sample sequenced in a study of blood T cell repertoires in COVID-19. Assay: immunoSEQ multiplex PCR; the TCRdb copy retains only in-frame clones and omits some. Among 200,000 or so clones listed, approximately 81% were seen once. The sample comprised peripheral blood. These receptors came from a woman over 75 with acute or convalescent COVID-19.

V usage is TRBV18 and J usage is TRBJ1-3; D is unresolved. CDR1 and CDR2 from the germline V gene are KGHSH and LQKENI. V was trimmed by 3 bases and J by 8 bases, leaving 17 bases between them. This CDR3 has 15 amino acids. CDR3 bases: TGTGCCAGCTCACCTCTCCCCGGTTCCCCGGACACCATATATTTT. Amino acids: CASSPLPGSPDTIYF.

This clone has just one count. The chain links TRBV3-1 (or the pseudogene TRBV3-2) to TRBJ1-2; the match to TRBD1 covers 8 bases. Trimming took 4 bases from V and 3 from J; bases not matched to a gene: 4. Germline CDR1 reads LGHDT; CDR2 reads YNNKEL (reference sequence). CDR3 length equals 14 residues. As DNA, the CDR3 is TGTGCCAGCAGCCGGTTGGGACAGGACTATGGCTACACCTTC. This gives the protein CASSRLGQDYGYTF.

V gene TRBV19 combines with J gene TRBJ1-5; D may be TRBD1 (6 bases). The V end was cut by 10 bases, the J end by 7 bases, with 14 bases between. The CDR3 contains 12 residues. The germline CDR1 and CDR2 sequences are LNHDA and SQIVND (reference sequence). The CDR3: CATARGGQPQHF. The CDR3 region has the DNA TGTGCCACCGCCAGGGGAGGGCAGCCCCAGCATTTT. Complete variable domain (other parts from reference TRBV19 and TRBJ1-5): DGGITQSPKYLFRKEGQNVTLSCEQNLNHDAMYWYRQDPGQGLRLIYYSQIVNDFQKGDIAEGYSVSREKKESFPLTVTSAQKNPTAFYLCATARGGQPQHFGDGTRLSIL.

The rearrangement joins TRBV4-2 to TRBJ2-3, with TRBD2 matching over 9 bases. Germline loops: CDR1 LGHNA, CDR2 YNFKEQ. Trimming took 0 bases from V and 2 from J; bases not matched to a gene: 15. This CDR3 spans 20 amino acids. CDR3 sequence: CASSQDAAGGALSPTDTQYF. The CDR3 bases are TGTGCCAGCAGCCAAGATGCAGCGGGAGGAGCCCTCAGCCCCACAGATACGCAGTATTTT.

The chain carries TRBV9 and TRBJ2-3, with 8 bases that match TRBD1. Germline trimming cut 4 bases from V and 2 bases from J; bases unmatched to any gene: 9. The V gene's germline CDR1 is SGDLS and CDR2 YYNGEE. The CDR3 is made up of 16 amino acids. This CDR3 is CASSFGQGRLTDTQYF. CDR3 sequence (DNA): TGTGCCAGCAGCTTTGGACAGGGAAGACTCACAGATACGCAGTATTTT.

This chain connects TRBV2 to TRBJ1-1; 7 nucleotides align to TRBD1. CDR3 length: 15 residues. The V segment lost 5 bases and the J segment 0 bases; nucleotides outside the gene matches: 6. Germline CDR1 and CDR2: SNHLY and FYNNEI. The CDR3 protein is CASSSRQGMNTEAFF. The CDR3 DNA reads TGTGCCAGCAGTTCCCGACAGGGAATGAACACTGAAGCTTTCTTT.

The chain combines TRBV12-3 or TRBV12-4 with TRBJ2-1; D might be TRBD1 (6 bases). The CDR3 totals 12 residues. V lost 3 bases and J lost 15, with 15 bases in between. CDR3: CASSFSGQNRFF. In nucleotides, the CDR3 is TGTGCCAGCAGTTTTTCCGGACAGAATCGGTTCTTC.

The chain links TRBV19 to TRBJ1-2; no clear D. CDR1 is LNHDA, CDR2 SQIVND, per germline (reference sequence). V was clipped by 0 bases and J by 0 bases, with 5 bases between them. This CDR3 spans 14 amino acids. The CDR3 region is CASSIDTANYGYTF. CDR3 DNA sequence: TGTGCCAGTAGTATAGATACAGCTAACTATGGCTACACCTTC.

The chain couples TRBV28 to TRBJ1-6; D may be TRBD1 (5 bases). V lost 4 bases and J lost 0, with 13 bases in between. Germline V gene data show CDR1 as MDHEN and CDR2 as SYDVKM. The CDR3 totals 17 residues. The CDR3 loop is CASSSLTGGSYNSPLHF. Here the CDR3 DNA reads TGTGCCAGCAGTTCCTTAACAGGCGGCTCCTATAATTCACCCCTCCACTTT.

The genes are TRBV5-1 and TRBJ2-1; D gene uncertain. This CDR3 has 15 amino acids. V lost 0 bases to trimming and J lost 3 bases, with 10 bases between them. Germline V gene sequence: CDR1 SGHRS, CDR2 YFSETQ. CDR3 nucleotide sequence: TGCGCCAGCAGCTTGGACCTTTATAGCTACAATGAGCAGTTCTTC. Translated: CASSLDLYSYNEQFF.

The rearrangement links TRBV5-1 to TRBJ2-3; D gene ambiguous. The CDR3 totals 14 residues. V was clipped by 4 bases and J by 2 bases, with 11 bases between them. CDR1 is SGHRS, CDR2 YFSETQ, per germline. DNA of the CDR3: TGCGCCAGCAGCGAGGCGGCCCCCACAGATACGCAGTATTTT. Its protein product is CASSEAAPTDTQYF. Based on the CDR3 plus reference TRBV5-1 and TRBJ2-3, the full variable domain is KAGVTQTPRYLIKTRGQQVTLSCSPISGHRSVSWYQQTPGQGLQFLFEYFSETQRNKGNFPGRFSGRQFSNSRSEMNVSTLELGDSALYLCASSEAAPTDTQYFGPGTRLTVL.

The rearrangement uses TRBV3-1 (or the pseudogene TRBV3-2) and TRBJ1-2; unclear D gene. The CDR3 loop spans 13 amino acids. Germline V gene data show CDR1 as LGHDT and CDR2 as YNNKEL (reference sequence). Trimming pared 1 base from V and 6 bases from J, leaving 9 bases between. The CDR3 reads CASSQGAEDGYTF. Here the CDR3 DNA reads TGTGCCAGCAGCCAAGGGGCCGAAGATGGCTACACCTTC.

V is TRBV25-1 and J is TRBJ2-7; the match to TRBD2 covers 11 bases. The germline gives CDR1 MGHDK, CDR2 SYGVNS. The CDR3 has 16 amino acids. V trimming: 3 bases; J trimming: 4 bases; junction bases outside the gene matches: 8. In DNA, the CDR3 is TGTGCCAGCAGTGATGTAGCGGGAGGGAGACTTTACGAGCAGTACTTC. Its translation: CASSDVAGGRLYEQYF.

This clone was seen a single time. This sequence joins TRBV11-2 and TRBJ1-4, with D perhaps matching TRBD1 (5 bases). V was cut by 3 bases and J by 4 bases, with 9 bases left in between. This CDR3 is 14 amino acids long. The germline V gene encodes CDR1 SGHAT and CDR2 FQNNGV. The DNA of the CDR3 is TGTGCCAGCAGCTTGGGACTGCGTAATGAAAAACTGTTTTTT. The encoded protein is CASSLGLRNEKLFF.

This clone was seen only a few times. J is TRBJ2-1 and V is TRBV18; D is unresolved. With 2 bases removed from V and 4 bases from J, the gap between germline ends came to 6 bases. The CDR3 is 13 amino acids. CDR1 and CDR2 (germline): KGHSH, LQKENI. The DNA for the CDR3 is TGTGCCAGCTCACCAGACTTGTACAATGAGCAGTTCTTC. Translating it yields CASSPDLYNEQFF.

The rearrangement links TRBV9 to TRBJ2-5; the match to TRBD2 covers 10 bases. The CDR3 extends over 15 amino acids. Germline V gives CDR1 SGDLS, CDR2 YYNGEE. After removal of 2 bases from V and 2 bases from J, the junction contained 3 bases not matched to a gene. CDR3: CASSVLAGAQETQYF. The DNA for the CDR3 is TGTGCCAGCAGCGTTCTAGCGGGGGCACAAGAGACCCAGTACTTC.

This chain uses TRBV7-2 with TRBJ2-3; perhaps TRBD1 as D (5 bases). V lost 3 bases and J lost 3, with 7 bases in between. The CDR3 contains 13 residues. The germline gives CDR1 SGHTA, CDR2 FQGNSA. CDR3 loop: CASSFKGTDTQYF. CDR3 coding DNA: TGTGCCAGCAGCTTTAAGGGGACAGATACGCAGTATTTT.

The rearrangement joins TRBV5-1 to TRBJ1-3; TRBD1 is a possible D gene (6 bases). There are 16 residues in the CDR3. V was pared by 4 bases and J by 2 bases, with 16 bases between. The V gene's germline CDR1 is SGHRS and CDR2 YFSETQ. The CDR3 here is CASSPLGQGPGNTIYF. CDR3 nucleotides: TGCGCCAGCAGCCCGTTGGGGCAGGGGCCTGGAAACACCATATATTTT. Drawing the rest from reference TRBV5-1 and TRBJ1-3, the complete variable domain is KAGVTQTPRYLIKTRGQQVTLSCSPISGHRSVSWYQQTPGQGLQFLFEYFSETQRNKGNFPGRFSGRQFSNSRSEMNVSTLELGDSALYLCASSPLGQGPGNTIYFGEGSWLTVV.

This chain's CDR3 is CASSQFPDKAHNSPLHF. CDR3 bases: TGTGCCAGCAGCCAATTCCCGGACAAGGCCCATAATTCACCCCTCCACTTT. The chain is built from TRBV3-1 (or the pseudogene TRBV3-2) and TRBJ1-6; tentatively, D is TRBD1 (5 bases). Germline assignment: CDR1 LGHDT and CDR2 YNNKEL (reference sequence). CDR3 length: 17 amino acids. V was shortened by 2 bases and J by 5 bases, with 16 bases between the two germline ends.

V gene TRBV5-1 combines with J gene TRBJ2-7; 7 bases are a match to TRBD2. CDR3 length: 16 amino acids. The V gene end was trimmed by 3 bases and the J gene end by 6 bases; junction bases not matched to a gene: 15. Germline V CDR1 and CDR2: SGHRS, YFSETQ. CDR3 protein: CASSWGISARGGEQYF. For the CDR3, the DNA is TGCGCCAGCAGCTGGGGAATTAGCGCTCGCGGGGGCGAGCAGTACTTC.

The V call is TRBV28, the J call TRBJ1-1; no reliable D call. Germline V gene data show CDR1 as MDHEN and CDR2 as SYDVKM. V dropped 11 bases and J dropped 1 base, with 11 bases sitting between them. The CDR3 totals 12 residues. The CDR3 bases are TGTGCCTATAGGTCGGGGAACACTGAAGCTTTCTTT. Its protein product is CAYRSGNTEAFF.

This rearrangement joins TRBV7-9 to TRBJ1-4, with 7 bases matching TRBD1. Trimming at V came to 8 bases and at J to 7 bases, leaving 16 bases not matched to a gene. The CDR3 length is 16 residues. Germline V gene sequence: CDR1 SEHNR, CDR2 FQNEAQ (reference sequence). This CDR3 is CASGAGWTGGGEKLFF. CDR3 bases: TGTGCCAGCGGCGCAGGTTGGACAGGTGGAGGTGAAAAACTGTTTTTT.

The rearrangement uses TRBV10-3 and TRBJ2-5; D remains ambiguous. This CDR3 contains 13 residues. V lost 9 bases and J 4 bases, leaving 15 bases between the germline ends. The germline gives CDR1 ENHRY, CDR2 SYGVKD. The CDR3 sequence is CAISPKNGETQYF. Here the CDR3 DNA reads TGTGCCATATCGCCCAAGAACGGAGAGACCCAGTACTTC.

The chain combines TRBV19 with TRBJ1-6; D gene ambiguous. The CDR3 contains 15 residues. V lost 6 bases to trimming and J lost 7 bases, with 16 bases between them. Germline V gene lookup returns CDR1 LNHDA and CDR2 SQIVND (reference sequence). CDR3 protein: CASRPQETLNSPLHF. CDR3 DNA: TGTGCCAGTAGGCCGCAGGAAACCCTGAATTCACCCCTCCACTTT.

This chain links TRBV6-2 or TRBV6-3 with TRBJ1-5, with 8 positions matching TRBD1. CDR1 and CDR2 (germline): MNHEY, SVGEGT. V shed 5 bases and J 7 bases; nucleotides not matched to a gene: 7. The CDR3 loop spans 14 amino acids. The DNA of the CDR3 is TGTGCCAGCAGTGACCAGGGGGCGAGGCAGCCCCAGCATTTT. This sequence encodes CASSDQGARQPQHF.

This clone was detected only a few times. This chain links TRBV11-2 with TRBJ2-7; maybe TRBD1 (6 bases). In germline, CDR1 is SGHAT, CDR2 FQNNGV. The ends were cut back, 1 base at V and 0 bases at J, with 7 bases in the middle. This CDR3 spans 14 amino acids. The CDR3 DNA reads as TGTGCCAGCAGCTTAGCGGGACACTCCTACGAGCAGTACTTC. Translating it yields CASSLAGHSYEQYF.

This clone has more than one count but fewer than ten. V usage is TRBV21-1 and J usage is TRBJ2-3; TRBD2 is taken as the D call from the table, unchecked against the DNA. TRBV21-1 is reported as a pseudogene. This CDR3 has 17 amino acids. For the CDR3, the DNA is TGTGCCAGCAGCGCCCGGTTCCGCGGGCCTAGCACAGATACGCAGTATTTT. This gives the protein CASSARFRGPSTDTQYF.

CDR3 protein: CASSGGQLNTEAFF. The DNA for the CDR3 is TGTGCCAGCAGCGGCGGACAGCTGAACACTGAAGCTTTCTTT. The chain carries TRBV5-4 and TRBJ1-1; tentatively, D is TRBD1 (6 bases). The V end lost 4 bases, the J end lost 0 bases, and 10 bases lay between the germline ends. CDR1 and CDR2 from the germline V gene are SGHNT and YYREEE (reference sequence). This CDR3 spans 14 amino acids.

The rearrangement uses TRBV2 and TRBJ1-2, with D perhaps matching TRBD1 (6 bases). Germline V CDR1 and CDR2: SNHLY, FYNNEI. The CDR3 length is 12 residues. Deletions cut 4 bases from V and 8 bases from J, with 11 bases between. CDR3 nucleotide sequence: TGTGCCAGCAGTGGATTAGGGGGAGGCTACACCTTC. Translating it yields CASSGLGGGYTF.